This T cell receptor beta chain was captured in a study of response to subunit inactivated influenza vaccine. CDR1 DFQATT and CDR2 SNEGSKA come from the germline V gene (reference sequence). Unmatched junction bases numbered 5, after V lost 3 bases and J lost 7 bases. The CDR3 runs to 14 residues. One entry per CDR3 protein, called by TCRdb with MiXCR from the RT-PCR reads. The table records about 540,000 distinct CDR3 sequences, around a quarter of them present only once. Another study also made use of these data, one on T cells expressing NK-cell markers. That source reports: With UMIs, 5'RACE template switching was used to make TCR beta cDNA.

The V call is TRBV20-1, the J call TRBJ2-2; 10 bases line up with TRBD1. The source is a man aged 50-59 years who received an inactivated influenza vaccine. This sample comprised CD4+ T cells sorted from PBMCs, obtained 11 to 12 days after vaccination. Here the CDR3 DNA reads TGCAGTGCTAGGAGGACAGGGGGAATCGGGGAGCTGTTTTTT. Amino acid sequence: CSARRTGGIGELFF.